This TCR beta chain came from a study of spatial heterogeneity in lung cancer. Study-wide context: Every unique TCR and UMI combination, on average, appeared more than ten times in raw reads.

At least ten counts were recorded for this clonotype. The study tagged each TCR cDNA molecule with a unique molecular identifier. MiXCR was run by TCRdb on the 5' RACE reads, yielding one entry per CDR3 protein. The table has approximately 3,800 distinct CDR3 sequences, about a sixth seen once; the top ten hold about 71%. As for time point: sample taken at primary tumor resection. Whole RNA, which was extracted from tumor, nontumor lung tissue or frozen PBMC, was sequenced without any cell sorting. The germline V gene has CDR1 MDHEN and CDR2 SYDVKM. The length of the CDR3 is 14 residues. Trimming shortened V by 0 bases and J by 5 bases, and 8 bases separated the two germline ends.

The chain uses TRBV28 and TRBJ2-1, with D unclear. This TCR was recovered from a male donor with early-stage non-small cell lung cancer. The sequencing here drew on PBMCs, taken at surgery. The DNA of the CDR3 is TGTGCCAGCAGTTTATGGGTGGCAGACAATGAGCAGTTCTTC. Amino acid sequence: CASSLWVADNEQFF.